A single sample gave rise to the 29 T cell receptor beta chains below, sequenced in a study of OX40 agonist ivuxolimab in advanced cancers. TCRdb keeps only in-frame clones here, not all; method: immunoSEQ multiplex PCR. The profile shows about 26,000 clones, around 87% of them singletons. Sequenced material: CD4+ or CD8+ T cells sorted from blood, taken in a trial of the OX40 agonist ivuxolimab. These receptor sequences come from an adult with an advanced solid tumor such as melanoma, head and neck, liver or kidney cancer.

J is TRBJ2-3 and V is TRBV5-6, with 12 positions matching TRBD2. Germline V lookup: CDR1 SGHDT, CDR2 YYEEEE. Trimming at V came to 3 bases and at J to 0 bases, leaving 2 bases not matched to a gene. The CDR3 consists of 16 residues. CDR3 amino acids: CASSWGTSGSTDTQYF. In DNA form, the CDR3 reads TGTGCCAGCAGCTGGGGGACTAGCGGGAGCACAGATACGCAGTATTTT.

This clone was recorded a few times. This chain connects TRBV2 to TRBJ2-1; no definite D call. V lost 1 base to trimming and J lost 8 bases, with 15 bases between them. The germline gives CDR1 SNHLY, CDR2 FYNNEI. The length of the CDR3 is 15 residues. The CDR3 loop is CASSEGGAALHEQFF. In DNA form, the CDR3 reads TGTGCCAGCAGTGAAGGAGGTGCAGCCCTGCATGAGCAGTTCTTC.

The chain recombines TRBV10-2 with TRBJ1-1, with TRBD1 matching 10 bases. There are 14 residues in the CDR3. In germline, CDR1 is WSHSY, CDR2 SAAADI. J was trimmed by 5 bases and V by 5 bases; bases with no gene match: 5. The CDR3 region has the DNA TGCGCCAGCAGTCTGGGACAGGGGTTGACTGAAGCTTTCTTT. Residues: CASSLGQGLTEAFF.

This chain connects TRBV28 to TRBJ1-1, with 8 bases fitting TRBD1. With V trimmed by 3 bases and J by 2 bases, 5 bases remained unmatched. This CDR3 comprises 15 residues. Germline CDR1 reads MDHEN; CDR2 reads SYDVKM. CDR3 in amino acids: CASSFRGTGNTEAFF. The CDR3 nucleotides are TGTGCCAGCAGTTTCCGAGGGACAGGAAACACTGAAGCTTTCTTT.

The chain has TRBV7-2 and TRBJ1-1, with TRBD1 matching over 7 bases. Germline CDR1 and CDR2: SGHTA and FQGNSA. The ends lost 6 bases at V and 3 bases at J; junction bases unmatched: 4. The CDR3 length is 13 residues. As DNA, the CDR3 is TGTGCCAGCAGTCCCGACAGGGACACTGAAGCTTTCTTT. Its protein is CASSPDRDTEAFF.

This clone is a singleton in its sample. The conserved phenylalanine or tryptophan normally closing the CDR3 is absent here, so this likely arose from a read error. The DNA is omitted, as the CDR3 cannot be located on it reliably, and the CDR3 follows TCRdb's listing. The rearrangement links TRBV5-6 to TRBJ2-7; the D segment call TRBD2 is taken from the table without a DNA check. The CDR3 sequence runs 8 residues, both termini included. Germline lookup yields CDR1 SGHDT and CDR2 YYEEEE. The CDR3 here is CASSLGMS.

Only one count was recorded for this clone. The rearrangement links TRBV5-6 to TRBJ2-1; TRBD2 aligns across 7 bases. There are 16 residues in the CDR3. From germline, CDR1 is SGHDT and CDR2 YYEEEE. V trimming: 1 base; J trimming: 8 bases; junction bases outside the gene matches: 12. The CDR3 protein is CASSLQVAGVIDEQFF. The CDR3 DNA sequence: TGTGCCAGCAGCTTGCAAGTTGCGGGAGTCATCGATGAGCAGTTCTTC.

The rearrangement uses TRBV7-9 and TRBJ1-1; 12 nucleotides match TRBD1. The CDR3 runs to 18 residues. CDR1 is SEHNR and CDR2 is FQNEAQ in the germline V gene (reference sequence). Trimming at V came to 5 bases and at J to 4 bases, leaving 14 bases not matched to a gene. The CDR3 reads CASSPSGTGGAVGTEAFF. CDR3 bases: TGTGCCAGCAGCCCCTCCGGGACAGGGGGCGCCGTGGGCACTGAAGCTTTCTTT.

The chain employs TRBV2 and TRBJ2-2, with D uncertain. V dropped 0 bases and J dropped 1 base, with 9 bases sitting between them. Germline lookup yields CDR1 SNHLY and CDR2 FYNNEI. The CDR3 sequence is 16 residues long. The CDR3 DNA reads as TGTGCCAGCAGTGAAGCTCTGTCGTGGAACACCGGGGAGCTGTTTTTT. Translated: CASSEALSWNTGELFF.

The genes are TRBV28 and TRBJ2-7; D unresolved. CDR3 length: 14 residues. Germline CDR1 and CDR2: MDHEN and SYDVKM. V shed 1 base and J shed 6 bases, with 13 bases lying between them. The CDR3 reads CASSLFLPGSEQYF. The CDR3 bases are TGTGCCAGCAGTTTATTCCTCCCAGGCTCCGAGCAGTACTTC.

The V call is TRBV6-6, the J call TRBJ2-3; 8 nucleotides align to TRBD1. Per germline, CDR1 MNHNY and CDR2 SVGAGI (reference sequence). Germline trimming cut 5 bases from V and 3 bases from J; bases unmatched to any gene: 4. The length of the CDR3 is 14 residues. CDR3 residues: CASSTGQGTDTQYF. CDR3 nucleotides: TGTGCCAGCAGTACCGGACAGGGAACAGATACGCAGTATTTT.

The chain carries TRBV5-1 and TRBJ2-2; 8 positions agree with TRBD1. The length of the CDR3 is 15 residues. Germline CDR1 SGHRS, CDR2 YFSETQ. V lost 7 bases and J lost 6; bases outside the gene matches: 11. This CDR3 is CASSTYDRGPGELFF. CDR3 DNA: TGCGCCAGCTCCACTTACGACAGGGGTCCCGGGGAGCTGTTTTTT. Supplemented by reference TRBV5-1 and TRBJ2-2, the full variable domain reads KAGVTQTPRYLIKTRGQQVTLSCSPISGHRSVSWYQQTPGQGLQFLFEYFSETQRNKGNFPGRFSGRQFSNSRSEMNVSTLELGDSALYLCASSTYDRGPGELFFGEGSRLTVL.

V usage is TRBV5-6 and J usage is TRBJ1-5, with a weak D call TRBD1 (5 bases). The CDR3 runs 13 residues. Trimming shortened V by 2 bases and J by 4 bases, and 7 bases separated the two germline ends. Germline lookup yields CDR1 SGHDT and CDR2 YYEEEE. Here the CDR3 reads CASSFWGNQPQHF. DNA of the CDR3: TGTGCCAGCAGCTTTTGGGGGAATCAGCCCCAGCATTTT. The full variable domain, rest sourced from reference TRBV5-6 and TRBJ1-5, is DAGVTQSPTHLIKTRGQQVTLRCSPKSGHDTVSWYQQALGQGPQFIFQYYEEEERQRGNFPDRFSGHQFPNYSSELNVNALLLGDSALYLCASSFWGNQPQHFGDGTRLSIL.

The chain links TRBV5-4 to TRBJ2-5; D call uncertain. The ends were cut back, 1 base at V and 2 bases at J, with 18 bases in the middle. There are 17 residues in the CDR3. The germline gives CDR1 SGHNT, CDR2 YYREEE (reference sequence). This CDR3 reads CASSLFEEPTPQETQYF. Written as DNA, the CDR3 is TGTGCCAGCAGCTTGTTCGAGGAACCCACCCCTCAAGAGACCCAGTACTTC. Together with reference TRBV5-4 and TRBJ2-5, the CDR3 gives the full variable domain: ETGVTQSPTHLIKTRGQQVTLRCSSQSGHNTVSWYQQALGQGPQFIFQYYREEENGRGNFPPRFSGLQFPNYSSELNVNALELDDSALYLCASSLFEEPTPQETQYFGPGTRLLVL.

Notes on this clone: Relative to the germline gene, one junction end is altered; a read error may explain this. This chain uses TRBV7-7 with TRBJ2-1; the D gene could be TRBD1 or TRBD2 (5 bases each). Per germline, CDR1 SSHAT and CDR2 FNYEAQ (reference sequence). The CDR3 has 13 residues. In nucleotides, the CDR3 is TGTGCTAGCAGCTTAAGGGGCGGGCTGGAGCAGTTCTTC. Its protein product is CASSLRGGLEQFF.

This chain connects TRBV7-8 to TRBJ2-3; TRBD1 matches 8 bases. After removal of 3 bases from V and 5 bases from J, the junction contained 10 bases not matched to a gene. The CDR3 consists of 16 residues. Germline lookup yields CDR1 SGHVS and CDR2 FQNEAQ. CDR3 sequence: CASSFQQGGLGDTQYF. The CDR3 region has the DNA TGTGCCAGCAGCTTTCAACAGGGGGGATTAGGAGATACGCAGTATTTT. Based on the CDR3 plus reference TRBV7-8 and TRBJ2-3, the full variable domain is GAGVSQSPRYKVAKRGQDVALRCDPISGHVSLFWYQQALGQGPEFLTYFQNEAQLDKSGLPSDRFFAERPEGSVSTLKIQRTQQEDSAVYLCASSFQQGGLGDTQYFGPGTRLTVL.

The chain uses TRBV7-2 and TRBJ2-1; D call uncertain. The V end lost 1 base, the J end lost 0 bases, and 7 bases lay between the germline ends. Germline loops: CDR1 SGHTA, CDR2 FQGNSA. This CDR3 spans 15 amino acids. The CDR3 here is CASSLEASSYNEQFF. In DNA form, the CDR3 reads TGTGCCAGCAGCTTAGAGGCGAGCTCCTACAATGAGCAGTTCTTC.

The J gene is TRBJ1-1, the V gene TRBV6-5; D unresolved. CDR3 length: 13 amino acids. CDR1 is MNHEY, CDR2 SVGAGI, per germline. With 6 bases removed from V and 4 bases from J, the gap between germline ends came to 12 bases. Here the CDR3 DNA reads TGTGCCAGCAGACCTCCGGGGAGCACTGAAGCTTTCTTT. This gives the protein CASRPPGSTEAFF.

The chain employs TRBV19 and TRBJ2-1, with D unclear. Germline V CDR1 and CDR2: LNHDA, SQIVND (reference sequence). Trimming removed 4 bases from V and 2 bases from J, with 12 bases in between. The CDR3 has 15 residues. CDR3 sequence reads: CASSTTALPYNEQFF. The CDR3 DNA reads TGTGCCAGTAGTACAACAGCATTACCCTACAATGAGCAGTTCTTC.

The chain joins TRBV27 to TRBJ1-2, with D hard to call. Germline CDR1 reads MNHEY; CDR2 reads SMNVEV (reference sequence). The CDR3 sequence is 12 residues long. V lost 5 bases to trimming and J lost 7 bases, with 11 bases between them. In nucleotides, the CDR3 is TGTGCCAGCAGTGGAACTACGGGTGGCTACACCTTC. Translation: CASSGTTGGYTF.

The V and J genes are TRBV11-2 and TRBJ2-5; 9 bases are shared with TRBD2. The length of the CDR3 is 16 residues. The trim removed 5 bases at V and 2 bases at J, leaving 9 bases unmatched. Germline lookup yields CDR1 SGHAT and CDR2 FQNNGV. CDR3 DNA sequence: TGTGCCAGCAGCCCCCCGACTAGCGGATTACAAGAGACCCAGTACTTC. Amino acid sequence: CASSPPTSGLQETQYF.

The V and J genes are TRBV7-3 and TRBJ2-5; a possible D gene is TRBD2 (5 bases). This CDR3 region has 14 residues. Trimming pared 5 bases from V and 5 bases from J, leaving 15 bases between. CDR1 and CDR2 from the germline V gene are SGHTA and FQGTGA. CDR3 sequence (DNA): TGTGCCAGCAGCGCAGTAGCCTCGGGGGAGACCCAGTACTTC. Its translation is CASSAVASGETQYF.

This clone is a singleton in its sample. The V and J genes are TRBV5-5 and TRBJ2-1, with 7 bases that match TRBD2. V gave up 3 bases and J gave up 9 bases; unmatched junction bases: 6. Germline CDR1 reads SGHKS; CDR2 reads YYEKEE (reference sequence). CDR3 size: 13 residues. CDR3 nucleotide sequence: TGTGCCAGCAGCTCCGTAGGGAGGGTTGAGCAGTTCTTC. Its protein is CASSSVGRVEQFF.

The CDR3, as DNA: TGTGCCTGGAGTCGGACAGGGGGCGATGGCTACACCTTC. Its translation: CAWSRTGGDGYTF. The chain links TRBV30 to TRBJ1-2, with TRBD1 matching 11 bases. V was clipped by 2 bases and J by 6 bases; unmatched bases: 2. The germline V gene has CDR1 GTSNPN and CDR2 SVGIG (reference sequence). The CDR3 contains 13 residues. Full variable domain (remainder filled in from reference TRBV30 and TRBJ1-2): SQTIHQWPATLVQPVGSPLSLECTVEGTSNPNLYWYRQAAGRGLQLLFYSVGIGQISSEVPQNLSASRPQDRQFILSSKKLLLSDSGFYLCAWSRTGGDGYTFGSGTRLTVV.

For the CDR3, the DNA is TGTGCCAGCAGCCTAGGGACAGGGAGAGTCGAGCAGTACTTC. Translation: CASSLGTGRVEQYF. The rearrangement links TRBV7-9 to TRBJ2-7; 9 bases are a match to TRBD1. The germline CDR1 and CDR2 sequences are SEHNR and FQNEAQ (reference sequence). J was trimmed by 6 bases and V by 5 bases; bases with no gene match: 8. The CDR3 length is 14 residues.

The V gene is TRBV6-4, the J gene TRBJ1-1; 8 bases are a match to TRBD1. Germline V lookup: CDR1 MRHNA, CDR2 SNTAGT. V shed 6 bases and J 6 bases; nucleotides not matched to a gene: 9. The CDR3 has 14 amino acids. The CDR3 loop reads CASRAGQEVPEAFF. The CDR3 DNA follows: TGTGCCAGCAGAGCGGGACAGGAAGTGCCTGAAGCTTTCTTT.

The chain is built from TRBV11-2 and TRBJ2-7; 9 positions match TRBD2. Germline values: CDR1 SGHAT, CDR2 FQNNGV. This CDR3 is 16 amino acids long. V gave up 1 base and J gave up 1 base; unmatched junction bases: 5. DNA of the CDR3: TGTGCCAGCAGCTTAGTTCGGCTAGCGGGATCCTACGAGCAGTACTTC. As protein: CASSLVRLAGSYEQYF. Complete variable domain (other parts from reference TRBV11-2 and TRBJ2-7): EAGVAQSPRYKIIEKRQSVAFWCNPISGHATLYWYQQILGQGPKLLIQFQNNGVVDDSQLPKDRFSAERLKGVDSTLKIQPAKLEDSAVYLCASSLVRLAGSYEQYFGPGTRLTVT.

Only a few counts were recorded for this clone. The V call is TRBV11-3, the J call TRBJ1-1; D is ambiguous. This CDR3 has 12 residues. V was shortened by 3 bases and J by 4 bases, with 6 bases between the two germline ends. The V gene's germline CDR1 is SGHNT and CDR2 YENEEA. The CDR3 is CASSLVATEAFF. The CDR3 bases are TGTGCCAGCAGCTTGGTGGCCACTGAAGCTTTCTTT.

The genes are TRBV29-1 and TRBJ1-2; 7 bases agree with TRBD1. Germline CDR1 and CDR2: SQVTM and ANQGSEA. V trimming: 5 bases; J trimming: 5 bases; junction bases outside the gene matches: 8. The CDR3 is 13 amino acids. The chain's CDR3 is CSVPEGAGYGYTF. The DNA for the CDR3 is TGCAGCGTTCCCGAGGGGGCGGGGTATGGCTACACCTTC.